This T cell receptor beta chain comes out of a study of technical replicates of blood from several donors. Here immunoSEQ multiplex PCR was the method, and the copy in TCRdb shows in-frame clones only, minus some. This sample carries about 72,000 clones, roughly 90% of them seen once, and the ten largest clones take approximately 0.39%. The CDR3 sequence is 14 residues long. Trimming shortened V by 6 bases and J by 2 bases, and 14 bases separated the two germline ends. Germline V gene data show CDR1 as SGHRS and CDR2 as YFSETQ. Sequenced sample: T cells isolated from PBMCs. The rearrangement joins TRBV5-1 to TRBJ1-1, with D hard to call. The origin of this receptor is a human donor in good health. CDR3 DNA sequence: TGCGCCAGCACACCGCAGACGGGAAACACTGAAGCTTTCTTT. It encodes CASTPQTGNTEAFF.